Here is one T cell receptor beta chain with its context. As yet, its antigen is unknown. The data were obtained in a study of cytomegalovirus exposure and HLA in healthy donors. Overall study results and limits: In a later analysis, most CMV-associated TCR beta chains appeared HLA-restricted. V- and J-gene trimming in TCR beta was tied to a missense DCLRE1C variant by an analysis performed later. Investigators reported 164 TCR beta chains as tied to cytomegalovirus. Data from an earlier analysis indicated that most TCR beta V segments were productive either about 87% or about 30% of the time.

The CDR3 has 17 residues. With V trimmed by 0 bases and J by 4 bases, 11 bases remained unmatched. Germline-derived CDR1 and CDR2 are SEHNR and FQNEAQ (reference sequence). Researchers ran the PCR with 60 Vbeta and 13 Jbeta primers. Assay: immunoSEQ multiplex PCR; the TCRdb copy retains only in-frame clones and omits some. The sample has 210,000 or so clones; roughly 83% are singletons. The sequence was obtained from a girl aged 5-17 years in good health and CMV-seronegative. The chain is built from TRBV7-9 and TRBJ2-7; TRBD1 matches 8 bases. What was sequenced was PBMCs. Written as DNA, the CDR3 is TGTGCCAGCAGCTTAGCGAACCGGAGGACAGGGAAGTACGAGCAGTACTTC. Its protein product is CASSLANRRTGKYEQYF.